This T cell receptor (beta chain) stems from a study of T cell repertoires in cytomegalovirus infection. Study summary: It was recently identified HLA-C-restricted and well-studied HLA-B-restricted CMV epitopes that the study used. Both a matching HLA type and CMV infection were indicated by public TCR beta signatures. General observations from the study: The cumulative frequency of public TCR beta families identified carriers of CMV plus the relevant HLA.

The CDR3 is made up of 11 amino acids. Germline V gene data show CDR1 as SQVTM and CDR2 as ANQGSEA. TCRdb ran MiXCR on the reads and lists one entry per CDR3 protein. This table holds fewer than 65,000 distinct CDR3 sequences, around 18% found once. This clonotype came up once. As yet, its antigen is unknown. A much larger clone differs from this one at a single base, so this may be a read error. The TCR sequence derives from a human donor in good health (CMV status not recorded). Some clones in this sample may be carry-over from other donors' samples. The chain employs TRBV29-1 and TRBJ1-1; D not certain. The material sequenced was CD8+ T cells from cultured PBMCs, taken from culture after CMV antigen stimulation. CDR3 region: CRVVTQLEAFF. CDR3 DNA sequence: TGCAGGGTTGTAACACAACTAGAAGCTTTCTTT.